The TCR beta chain under discussion was sequenced for a study of CD8+ T cells in alopecia areata. Study context: The duration of tofacitinib was 6 to 18 months, with 6 months off drug afterward.

As regards this clone: What it binds is not known.

Study-wide results and limits: Scalp and blood samples kept many expanded lesional clones throughout tofacitinib. Within the top 100, expanded CD8+ clones significantly decreased with tofacitinib, as did scalp clonality.

Treatment described: oral pan-JAK inhibitor, 5-10 mg twice daily. Reverse transcription of extracted RNA yielded cDNA, which provided the sequencing template. Sequenced by immunoSEQ multiplex PCR; TCRdb stores in-frame clones only, minus some. There are 75,000 to 100,000 clones in the sample; about two thirds occur only once, and around a sixth lies in the top ten. In germline, CDR1 is LGHNA, CDR2 YSLEER. J was trimmed by 4 bases and V by 4 bases; bases with no gene match: 7. The CDR3 sequence is 15 residues long. The gene calls are TRBV4-3 and TRBJ1-5; 7 nucleotides match TRBD1. The sequence derives from a human donor with alopecia areata. Material: CD8+ T cells sorted from blood, obtained between weeks 44 and 45, from a patient treated with tofacitinib. The CDR3 DNA sequence: TGCGCCAGCAGCCTCCACAGGGGCCCTAATCAGCCCCAGCATTTT. Translation: CASSLHRGPNQPQHF.